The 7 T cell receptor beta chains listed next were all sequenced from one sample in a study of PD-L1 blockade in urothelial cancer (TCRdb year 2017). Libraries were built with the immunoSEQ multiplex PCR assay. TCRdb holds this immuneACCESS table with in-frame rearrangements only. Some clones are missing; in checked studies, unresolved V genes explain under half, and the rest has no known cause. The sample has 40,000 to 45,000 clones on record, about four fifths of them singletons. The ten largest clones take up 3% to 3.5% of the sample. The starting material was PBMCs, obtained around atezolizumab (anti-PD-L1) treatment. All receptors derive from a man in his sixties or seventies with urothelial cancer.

CDR3 DNA sequence: TGTGCCAGCAGCTTGTTCCAGGGGAATGAAAAACTGTTTTTT. Its protein is CASSLFQGNEKLFF. The rearrangement uses TRBV5-6 and TRBJ1-4; possible D gene TRBD1, 6 bases. Per germline, CDR1 SGHDT and CDR2 YYEEEE. Trimming shortened V by 1 base and J by 5 bases, and 9 bases separated the two germline ends. The CDR3 extends over 14 amino acids.

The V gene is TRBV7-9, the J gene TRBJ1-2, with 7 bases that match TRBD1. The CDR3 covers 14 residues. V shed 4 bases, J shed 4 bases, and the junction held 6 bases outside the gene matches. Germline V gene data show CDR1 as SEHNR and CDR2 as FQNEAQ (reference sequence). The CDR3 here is CASSSRDRGYGYTF. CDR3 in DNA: TGTGCCAGCAGCTCCCGGGACAGAGGCTATGGCTACACCTTC. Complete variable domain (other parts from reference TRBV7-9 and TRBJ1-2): DTGVSQNPRHKITKRGQNVTFRCDPISEHNRLYWYRQTLGQGPEFLTYFQNEAQLEKSRLLSDRFSAERPKGSFSTLEIQRTEQGDSAMYLCASSSRDRGYGYTFGSGTRLTVV.

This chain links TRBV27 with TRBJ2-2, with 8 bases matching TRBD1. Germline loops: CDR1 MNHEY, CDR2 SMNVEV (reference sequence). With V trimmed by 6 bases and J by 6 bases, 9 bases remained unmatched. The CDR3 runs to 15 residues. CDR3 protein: CASSLGQGRAGELFF. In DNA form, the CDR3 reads TGTGCCAGCAGCTTAGGACAGGGTCGTGCCGGGGAGCTGTTTTTT.

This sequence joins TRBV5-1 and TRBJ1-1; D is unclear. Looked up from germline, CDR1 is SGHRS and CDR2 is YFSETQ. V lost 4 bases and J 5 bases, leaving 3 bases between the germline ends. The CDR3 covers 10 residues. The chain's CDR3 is CASSRTEAFF. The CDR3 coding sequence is TGCGCCAGCAGCCGGACTGAAGCTTTCTTT.

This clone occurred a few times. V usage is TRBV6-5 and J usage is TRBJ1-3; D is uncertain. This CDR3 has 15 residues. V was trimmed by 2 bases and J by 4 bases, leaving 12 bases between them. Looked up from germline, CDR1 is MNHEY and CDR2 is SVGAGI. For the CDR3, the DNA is TGTGCCAGCAGTTACAAAGCTTTATCCGGAAACACCATATATTTT. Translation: CASSYKALSGNTIYF.

The CDR3 bases are TGTGCCAGCAGCTTAGAACCCGGGAGGCAGTACTTC. Protein product: CASSLEPGRQYF. The chain uses TRBV11-2 and TRBJ2-7; maybe TRBD2 (6 bases). V lost 0 bases, J lost 9 bases, and 9 bases lay in between. This CDR3 has 12 residues. In germline, CDR1 is SGHAT, CDR2 FQNNGV.

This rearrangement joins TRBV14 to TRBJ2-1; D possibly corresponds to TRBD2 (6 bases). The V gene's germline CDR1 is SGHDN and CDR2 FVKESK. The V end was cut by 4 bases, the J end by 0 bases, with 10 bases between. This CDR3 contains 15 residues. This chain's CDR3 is CASSLQAGSYNEQFF. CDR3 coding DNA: TGTGCCAGCAGCCTTCAAGCGGGCTCCTACAATGAGCAGTTCTTC.